The clone carrying this T cell receptor (beta chain) appeared many times. V trimming: 10 bases; J trimming: 4 bases; junction bases outside the gene matches: 18. This CDR3 region has 18 residues. CDR1 and CDR2 from the germline V gene are SNHLY and FYNNEI. TCRbeta library preparation incorporated unique molecular identifiers. TCRdb recomputed calls from the PCR reads with MiXCR, one row per CDR3 protein. The top ten hold roughly 27% of the sample, which has 350,000 to 500,000 distinct CDR3 sequences, 43% seen once. This record comes from a study of T-cell reconstitution after alpha-beta-depleted transplantation in children.

The V gene is TRBV2, the J gene TRBJ2-1; the match to TRBD2 covers 11 bases. Material: PBMCs, obtained before TCRalphabeta/CD19-depleted stem cell transplant. The receptor's source is a girl between 2 and 10 years old with aplastic anemia, due to receive a stem cell transplant. In DNA form, the CDR3 reads TGTGCCACGTCAAACCTAATAGCGGGAGGGCCGGGATACAATGAGCAGTTCTTC. Translated, it gives CATSNLIAGGPGYNEQFF. Complete variable domain (other parts from reference TRBV2 and TRBJ2-1): EPEVTQTPSHQVTQMGQEVILRCVPISNHLYFYWYRQILGQKVEFLVSFYNNEISEKSEIFDDQFSVERPDGSNFTLKIRSTKLEDSAMYFCATSNLIAGGPGYNEQFFGPGTRLTVL.